This TCR beta chain was found in a study of T cells in Graves' hyperthyroidism and ophthalmopathy. Study overall: Before treatment of any kind, peripheral blood was taken at initial diagnosis.

CDR1 and CDR2 (germline): DFQATT, SNEGSKA (reference sequence). The V end was cut by 3 bases, the J end by 0 bases, with 8 bases between. This CDR3 has 13 residues. This clonotype was recorded many times. Authors of the study amplified TCR beta CDR3 regions from RNA transcripts. First-round RT-PCR of the TCR CDR3 relied on the HTBI primer set. TCRdb re-called the multiplex PCR reads with MiXCR, one entry per CDR3 protein. The data contain about 550,000 distinct CDR3 sequences, less than 25% of them singletons. This sequence was found in a man aged 18 to 35 with Graves' hyperthyroidism. The chain links TRBV20-1 to TRBJ2-5; D might be TRBD1 (6 bases). Material for sequencing was blood. This chain's CDR3 is CSARGAYQETQYF. CDR3 coding DNA: TGCAGTGCTAGGGGGGCGTACCAAGAGACCCAGTACTTC.